This T cell receptor beta chain is drawn from a study of shared clonotypes between healthy human individuals. Germline loops: CDR1 MNHEY, CDR2 SVGAGI. With 6 bases clipped from V and 6 bases from J, the junction kept 7 bases outside the gene matches. The CDR3 spans 15 residues. Profiling relied on immunoSEQ multiplex PCR, and the TCRdb table lists in-frame clones only, not all of them. The table records 450,000 to 500,000 clones, less than 80% of them present only once. The V and J genes are TRBV6-5 and TRBJ1-4; TRBD1 matches at 10 bases. Sequenced input: PBMCs. The TCR originated in a woman in her thirties or forties in good health. Some clones in this sample may be carry-over from other donors' samples. The DNA for the CDR3 is TGTGCCAGCAGATCCGCCGGGACAGGGGATGAAAAACTGTTTTTT. This codes for CASRSAGTGDEKLFF.